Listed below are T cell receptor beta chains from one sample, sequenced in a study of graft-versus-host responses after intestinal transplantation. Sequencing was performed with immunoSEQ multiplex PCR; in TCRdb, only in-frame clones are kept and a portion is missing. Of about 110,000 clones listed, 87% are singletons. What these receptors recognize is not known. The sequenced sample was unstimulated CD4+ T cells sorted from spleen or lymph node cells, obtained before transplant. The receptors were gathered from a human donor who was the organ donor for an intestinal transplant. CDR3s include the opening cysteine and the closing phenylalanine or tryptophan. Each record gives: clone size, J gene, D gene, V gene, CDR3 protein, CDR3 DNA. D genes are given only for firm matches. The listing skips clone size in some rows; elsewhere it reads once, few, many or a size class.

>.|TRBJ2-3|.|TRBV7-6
CAVGPVTDTQYF
TGTGCCGTCGGACCAGTCACAGATACGCAGTATTTT
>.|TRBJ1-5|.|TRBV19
CASSKWASDSNQPQHF
TGTGCCAGTAGCAAGTGGGCCTCAGATTCGAATCAGCCCCAGCATTTT
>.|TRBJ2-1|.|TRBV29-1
CSVPKRSDYLSSYNEQFF
TGCAGCGTCCCCAAAAGGTCCGATTACCTTAGCTCCTACAATGAGCAGTTCTTC
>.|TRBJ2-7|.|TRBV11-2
CASSTSEGRSYEQYF
TGTGCCAGCAGCACCTCCGAGGGCCGCTCCTACGAGCAGTACTTC
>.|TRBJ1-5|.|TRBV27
CASSLRDSNQPQHF
TGTGCCAGCAGTCTCAGAGATAGCAATCAGCCCCAGCATTTT
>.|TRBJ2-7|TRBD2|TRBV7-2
CASSQLAGPTYEQYF
TGTGCCAGCAGCCAATTAGCGGGACCCACCTACGAGCAGTACTTC
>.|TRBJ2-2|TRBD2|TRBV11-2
CASSASGSSTGELFF
TGTGCCAGCAGCGCTAGCGGGAGCTCTACCGGGGAGCTGTTTTTT
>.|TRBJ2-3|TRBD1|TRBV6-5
CASSVRGQGRDTQYF
TGTGCCAGCAGCGTTAGAGGACAGGGAAGGGATACGCAGTATTTT
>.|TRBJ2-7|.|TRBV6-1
CASSESWRDYREQYF
TGTGCCAGCAGTGAAAGCTGGCGGGATTACCGGGAGCAGTACTTC
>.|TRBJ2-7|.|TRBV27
CASSLKPIAAYEQYF
TGTGCCAGCAGTCTGAAACCCATAGCGGCCTACGAGCAGTACTTC
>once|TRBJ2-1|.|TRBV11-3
CASSLGQSSYNEQFF
TGTGCCAGCAGCTTAGGCCAGAGCTCCTACAATGAGCAGTTCTTC
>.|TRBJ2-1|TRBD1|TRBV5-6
CASSYGTAYNEQFF
TGTGCCAGCAGCTATGGGACAGCTTACAATGAGCAGTTCTTC
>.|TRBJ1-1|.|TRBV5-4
CASSFTGTLNTEAFF
TGTGCCAGCAGCTTTACAGGAACTCTGAACACTGAAGCTTTCTTT
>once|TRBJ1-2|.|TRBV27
CASSDTENYGYTF
TGTGCCAGCAGCGACACCGAAAACTATGGCTACACCTTC
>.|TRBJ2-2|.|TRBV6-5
CASSSGDTGELFF
TGTGCCAGCAGTTCGGGGGACACCGGGGAGCTGTTTTTT
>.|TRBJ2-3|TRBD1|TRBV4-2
CASSHTGALTDTQYF
TGTGCCAGCAGCCACACAGGGGCGCTAACAGATACGCAGTATTTT
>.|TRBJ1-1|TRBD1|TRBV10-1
CASSGPGQGSGTEAFF
TGCGCCAGCAGTGGTCCGGGACAGGGATCCGGGACTGAAGCTTTCTTT
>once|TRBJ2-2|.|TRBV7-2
CASSFRTANTGELFF
TGTGCCAGCAGCTTTAGGACTGCGAACACCGGGGAGCTGTTTTTT
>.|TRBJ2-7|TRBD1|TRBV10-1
CASSPRRTGNFYEQYF
TGCGCCAGCAGCCCGCGCCGGACAGGGAACTTCTACGAGCAGTACTTC
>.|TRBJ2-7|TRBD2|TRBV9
CASSVDLRGGEQYF
TGTGCCAGCAGCGTAGATCTCCGGGGGGGAGAGCAGTACTTC
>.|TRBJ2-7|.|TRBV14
CASSTVYEEQYF
TGTGCCAGCAGCACGGTATACGAAGAGCAGTACTTC
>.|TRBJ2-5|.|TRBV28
CASSSRPSSEPWETQYF
TGTGCCAGCAGCTCACGGCCATCTAGCGAACCATGGGAGACCCAGTACTTC
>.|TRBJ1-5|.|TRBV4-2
CASSQADRDQPQHF
TGTGCCAGCAGCCAAGCTGACAGAGATCAGCCCCAGCATTTT
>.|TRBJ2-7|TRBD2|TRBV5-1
CASSLGRGKLYEQYF
TGCGCCAGCAGCTTAGGGCGGGGGAAGCTCTACGAGCAGTACTTC
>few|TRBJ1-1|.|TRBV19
CASSKQVNTEAFF
TGTGCCAGTAGCAAACAGGTGAACACTGAAGCTTTCTTT
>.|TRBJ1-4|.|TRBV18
CASSPKLNEKLFF
TGTGCCAGCTCACCTAAGCTGAATGAAAAACTGTTTTTT
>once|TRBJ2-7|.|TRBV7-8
CASSLGAALARSSYEQYF
TGTGCCAGCAGCTTAGGGGCCGCCCTAGCGAGGAGCTCCTACGAGCAGTACTTC
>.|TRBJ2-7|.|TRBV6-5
CASSSPLGGRPYEQYF
TGTGCCAGCAGTTCCCCCTTAGGCGGCAGGCCCTACGAGCAGTACTTC
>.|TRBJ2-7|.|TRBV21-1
CASSKARLAGSEQYF
TGTGCCAGCAGCAAAGCGCGGCTAGCGGGATCCGAGCAGTACTTC
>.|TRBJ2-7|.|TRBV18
CASSPPNRPYEQYF
TGTGCCAGCTCACCACCGAACAGGCCTTACGAGCAGTACTTC
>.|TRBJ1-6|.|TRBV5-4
CASSLSRGSSYNSPLHF
TGTGCCAGCAGCTTGTCAAGGGGCAGCTCCTATAATTCACCCCTCCACTTT
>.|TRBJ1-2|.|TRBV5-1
CASSYGQTYGYTF
TGCGCCAGCAGCTACGGACAGACCTATGGCTACACCTTC
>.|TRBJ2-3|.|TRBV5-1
CASSLAPRGTGKSTDTQYF
TGCGCCAGCAGCTTGGCCCCCAGGGGAACAGGGAAAAGCACAGATACGCAGTATTTT
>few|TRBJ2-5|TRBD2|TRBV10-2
CASRPTSGRQETQYF
TGCGCCAGCCGACCGACTAGCGGGAGGCAAGAGACCCAGTACTTC
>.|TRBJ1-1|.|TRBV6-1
CASSEVPLNTEAFF
TGTGCCAGCAGTGAAGTACCGCTGAACACTGAAGCTTTCTTT
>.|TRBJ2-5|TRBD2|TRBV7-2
CASSLLAGLETQYF
TGTGCCAGCAGCCTACTAGCGGGGTTAGAGACCCAGTACTTC
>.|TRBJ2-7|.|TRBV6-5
CASSYMGAVGEQYF
TGTGCCAGCAGTTACATGGGGGCGGTCGGCGAGCAGTACTTC
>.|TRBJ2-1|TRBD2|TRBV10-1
CASSASLAGGPPLFF
TGCGCCAGCAGTGCAAGTCTAGCGGGGGGCCCACCTTTGTTCTTC
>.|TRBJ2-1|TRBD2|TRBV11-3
CASSLGALSSGRGDEQFF
TGTGCCAGCAGCTTAGGGGCCTTGAGTAGCGGGAGAGGCGATGAGCAGTTCTTC
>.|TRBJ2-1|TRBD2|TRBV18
CASSLSGTSHNEQFF
TGTGCCAGCTCGCTAAGCGGGACCTCCCACAATGAGCAGTTCTTC